This T cell receptor (beta chain) was identified in a study of blood T cell repertoires in COVID-19. Study context: Sites in the United States, Italy and Spain provided acute and convalescent COVID-19 samples.

Recruits, aged roughly 18 to 100 years, lived in around 24 US areas. Donors were grouped by their self-reported clinical history. In the study's own analysis: Amplification from reference gene primers served as the basis for estimated nucleated cell counts. Sequencing used immunoSEQ multiplex PCR; TCRdb keeps in-frame clones, though not all of them. The V and J calls and clone size are taken from that table; D and trimming were inferred from the DNA. The repertoire includes a few hundred thousand clones, more than 75% of them detected once, and approximately 1.2% sits in the top ten. J lost 4 bases, V lost 4 bases, and 9 bases had no gene match. This CDR3 comprises 16 residues. Germline CDR1 is SGHAT and CDR2 is FQNNGV.

Sequencing was performed on PBMCs or T cells enriched from blood (not recorded which). This TCR was sampled from a man younger than 45 who had recovered from COVID-19. The V and J genes are TRBV11-2 and TRBJ1-1; 10 positions match TRBD1. CDR3 residues: CASSYRDRGMGTEAFF. DNA for the CDR3: TGTGCCAGCAGCTACCGGGACAGGGGTATGGGCACTGAAGCTTTCTTT.